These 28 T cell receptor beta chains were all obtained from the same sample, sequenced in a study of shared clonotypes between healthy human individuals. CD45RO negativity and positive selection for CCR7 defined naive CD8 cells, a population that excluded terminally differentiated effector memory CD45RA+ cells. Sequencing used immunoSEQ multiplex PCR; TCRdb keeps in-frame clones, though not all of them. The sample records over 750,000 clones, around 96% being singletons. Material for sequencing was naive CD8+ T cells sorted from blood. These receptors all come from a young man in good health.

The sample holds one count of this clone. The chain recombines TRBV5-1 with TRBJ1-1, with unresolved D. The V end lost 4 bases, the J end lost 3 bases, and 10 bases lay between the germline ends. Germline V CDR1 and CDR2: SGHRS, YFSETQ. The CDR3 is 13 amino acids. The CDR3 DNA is TGCGCCAGCAGCCCCACAGCGGACACTGAAGCTTTCTTT. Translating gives CASSPTADTEAFF.

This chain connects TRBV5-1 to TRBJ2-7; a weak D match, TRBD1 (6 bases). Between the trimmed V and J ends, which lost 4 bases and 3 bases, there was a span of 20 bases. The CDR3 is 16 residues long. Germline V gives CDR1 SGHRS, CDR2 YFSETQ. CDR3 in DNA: TGCGCCAGCAGCCCCGGGACACAACTTACTATCTACGAGCAGTACTTC. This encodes CASSPGTQLTIYEQYF.

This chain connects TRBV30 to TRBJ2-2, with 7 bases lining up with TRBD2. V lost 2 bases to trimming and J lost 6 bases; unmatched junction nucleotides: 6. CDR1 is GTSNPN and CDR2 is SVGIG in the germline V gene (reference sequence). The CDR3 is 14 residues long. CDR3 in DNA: TGTGCCTGGAGTCCCCCCACTAGCGCCGGGGAGCTGTTTTTT. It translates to CAWSPPTSAGELFF.

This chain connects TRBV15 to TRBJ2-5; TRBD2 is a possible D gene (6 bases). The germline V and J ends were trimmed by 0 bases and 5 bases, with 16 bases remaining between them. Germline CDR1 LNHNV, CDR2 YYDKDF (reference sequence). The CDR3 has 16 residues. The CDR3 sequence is CATSRDLGGTRETQYF. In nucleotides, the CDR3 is TGTGCCACCAGCAGAGATCTGGGAGGAACAAGGGAGACCCAGTACTTC.

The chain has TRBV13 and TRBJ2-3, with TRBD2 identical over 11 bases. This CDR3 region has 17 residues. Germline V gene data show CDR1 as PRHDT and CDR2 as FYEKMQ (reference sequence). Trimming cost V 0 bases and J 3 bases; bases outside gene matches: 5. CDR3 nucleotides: TGTGCCAGCAGCTTAGGGCCCACTAGCGGGAGTACAGATACGCAGTATTTT. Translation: CASSLGPTSGSTDTQYF.

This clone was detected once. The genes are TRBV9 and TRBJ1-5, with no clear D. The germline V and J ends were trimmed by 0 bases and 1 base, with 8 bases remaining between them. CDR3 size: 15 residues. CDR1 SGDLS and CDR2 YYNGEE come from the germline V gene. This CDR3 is CASSVGHQSNQPQHF. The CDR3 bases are TGTGCCAGCAGCGTAGGCCACCAAAGCAATCAGCCCCAGCATTTT.

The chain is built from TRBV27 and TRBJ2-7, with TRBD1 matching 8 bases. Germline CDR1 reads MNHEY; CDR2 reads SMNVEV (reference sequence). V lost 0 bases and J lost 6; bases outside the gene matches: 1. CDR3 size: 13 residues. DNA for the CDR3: TGTGCCAGCAGTTTATCAACAGGGGGCGAGCAGTACTTC. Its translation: CASSLSTGGEQYF.

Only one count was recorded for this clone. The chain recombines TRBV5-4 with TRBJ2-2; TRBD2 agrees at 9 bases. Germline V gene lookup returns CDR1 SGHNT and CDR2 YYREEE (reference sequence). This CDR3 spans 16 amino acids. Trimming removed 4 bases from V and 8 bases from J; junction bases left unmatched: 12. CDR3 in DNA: TGTGCCAGCAGCGGGCACCTAGCGGGACGGACTGGGGAGCTGTTTTTT. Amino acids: CASSGHLAGRTGELFF.

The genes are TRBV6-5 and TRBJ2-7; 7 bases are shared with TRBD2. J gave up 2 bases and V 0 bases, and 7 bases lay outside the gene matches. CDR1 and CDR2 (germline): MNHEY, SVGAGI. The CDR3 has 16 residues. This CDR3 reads CASSYSRLAEAYEQYF. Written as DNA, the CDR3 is TGTGCCAGCAGTTACTCGCGGCTAGCGGAGGCCTACGAGCAGTACTTC.

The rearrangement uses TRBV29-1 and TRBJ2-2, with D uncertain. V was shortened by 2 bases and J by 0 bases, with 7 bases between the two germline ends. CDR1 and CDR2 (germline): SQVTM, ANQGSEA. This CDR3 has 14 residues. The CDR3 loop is CSVETRTNTGELFF. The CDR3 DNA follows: TGCAGCGTTGAAACAAGAACGAACACCGGGGAGCTGTTTTTT.

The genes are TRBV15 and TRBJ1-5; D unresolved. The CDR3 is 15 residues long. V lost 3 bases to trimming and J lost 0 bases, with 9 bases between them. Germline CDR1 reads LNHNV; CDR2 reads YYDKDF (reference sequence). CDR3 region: CATSSWRNSNQPQHF. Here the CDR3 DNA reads TGTGCCACCAGCAGTTGGAGGAATAGCAATCAGCCCCAGCATTTT.

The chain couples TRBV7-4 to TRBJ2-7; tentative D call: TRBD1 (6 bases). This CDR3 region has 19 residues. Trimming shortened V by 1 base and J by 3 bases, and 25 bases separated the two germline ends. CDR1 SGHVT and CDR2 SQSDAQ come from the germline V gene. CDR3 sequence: CASSLEGTSPPAILYEQYF. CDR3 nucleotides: TGTGCCAGCAGCTTAGAAGGGACAAGTCCCCCGGCCATCCTCTACGAGCAGTACTTC.

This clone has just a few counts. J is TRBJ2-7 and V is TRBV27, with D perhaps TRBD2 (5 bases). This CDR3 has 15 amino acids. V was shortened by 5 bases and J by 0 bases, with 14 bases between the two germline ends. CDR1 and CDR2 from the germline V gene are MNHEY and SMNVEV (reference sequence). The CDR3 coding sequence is TGTGCCAGCAGTCCGAGGGCAAGGATCTCCTACGAGCAGTACTTC. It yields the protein CASSPRARISYEQYF.

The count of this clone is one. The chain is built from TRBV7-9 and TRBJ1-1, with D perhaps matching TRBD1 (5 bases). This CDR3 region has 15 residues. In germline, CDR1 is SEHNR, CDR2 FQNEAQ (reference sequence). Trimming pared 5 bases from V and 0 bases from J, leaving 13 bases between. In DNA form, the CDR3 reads TGTGCCAGCAGCCGCCATCGGGGACTGAACACTGAAGCTTTCTTT. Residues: CASSRHRGLNTEAFF.

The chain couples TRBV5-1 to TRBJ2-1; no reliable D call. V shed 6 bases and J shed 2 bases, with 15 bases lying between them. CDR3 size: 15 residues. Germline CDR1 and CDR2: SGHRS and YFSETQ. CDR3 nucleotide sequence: TGCGCCAGCACCCAAGAGTTTGGTGCCTACAATGAGCAGTTCTTC. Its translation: CASTQEFGAYNEQFF.

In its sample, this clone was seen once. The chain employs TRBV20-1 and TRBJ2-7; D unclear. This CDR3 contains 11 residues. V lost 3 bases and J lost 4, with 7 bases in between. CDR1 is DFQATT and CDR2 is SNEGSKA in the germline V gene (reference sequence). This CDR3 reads CSASHLYEQYF. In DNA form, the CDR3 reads TGCAGTGCTAGCCACCTTTACGAGCAGTACTTC.

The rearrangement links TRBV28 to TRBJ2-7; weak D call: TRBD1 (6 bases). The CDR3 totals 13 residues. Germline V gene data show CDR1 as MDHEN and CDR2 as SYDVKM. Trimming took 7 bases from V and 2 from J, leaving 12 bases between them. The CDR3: CASINDRPYEQYF. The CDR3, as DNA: TGTGCCAGCATCAACGACAGGCCCTACGAGCAGTACTTC.

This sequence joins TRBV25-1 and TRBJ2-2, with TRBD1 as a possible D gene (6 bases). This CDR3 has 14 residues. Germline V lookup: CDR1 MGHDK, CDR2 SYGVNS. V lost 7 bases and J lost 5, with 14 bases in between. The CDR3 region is CASTMTGWTGELFF. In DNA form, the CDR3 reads TGTGCCAGCACTATGACAGGATGGACCGGGGAGCTGTTTTTT.

CDR3 in amino acids: CASSLRDYTRADTQYF. In DNA form, the CDR3 reads TGTGCCAGCAGCTTAAGGGACTACACGCGCGCAGATACGCAGTATTTT. The V gene is TRBV11-2, the J gene TRBJ2-3; 7 bases fit TRBD2. With 2 bases clipped from V and 4 bases from J, the junction kept 9 bases outside the gene matches. CDR1 and CDR2 (germline): SGHAT, FQNNGV. This CDR3 spans 16 amino acids.

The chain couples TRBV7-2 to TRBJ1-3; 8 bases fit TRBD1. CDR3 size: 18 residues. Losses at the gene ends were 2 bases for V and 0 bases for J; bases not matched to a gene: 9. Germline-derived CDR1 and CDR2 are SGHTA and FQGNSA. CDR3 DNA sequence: TGTGCCAGCAGCTTAAGGCCCCAGGGGGCCCACTCTGGAAACACCATATATTTT. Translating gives CASSLRPQGAHSGNTIYF.

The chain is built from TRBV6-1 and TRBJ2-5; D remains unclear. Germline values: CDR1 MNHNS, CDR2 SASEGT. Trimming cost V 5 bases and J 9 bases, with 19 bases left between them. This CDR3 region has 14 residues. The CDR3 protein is CASSHPRAPVAQYF. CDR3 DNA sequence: TGTGCCAGCAGTCACCCCCGGGCCCCGGTCGCCCAGTACTTC.

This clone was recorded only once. The CDR3 is CASSDPGQADTQYF. CDR3 sequence (DNA): TGTGCCAGCAGTGACCCTGGACAGGCAGATACGCAGTATTTT. V and J are TRBV25-1 and TRBJ2-3, with 7 bases identical to TRBD1. The CDR3 is 14 amino acids. Trimming at V came to 3 bases and at J to 4 bases, leaving 4 bases not matched to a gene. Germline values: CDR1 MGHDK, CDR2 SYGVNS.

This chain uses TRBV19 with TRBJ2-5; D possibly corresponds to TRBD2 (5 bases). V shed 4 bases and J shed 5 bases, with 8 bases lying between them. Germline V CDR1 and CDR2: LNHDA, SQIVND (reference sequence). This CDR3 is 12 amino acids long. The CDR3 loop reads CASSRTGETQYF. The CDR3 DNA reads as TGTGCCAGTAGTAGGACTGGGGAGACCCAGTACTTC. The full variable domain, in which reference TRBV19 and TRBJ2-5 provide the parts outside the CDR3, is DGGITQSPKYLFRKEGQNVTLSCEQNLNHDAMYWYRQDPGQGLRLIYYSQIVNDFQKGDIAEGYSVSREKKESFPLTVTSAQKNPTAFYLCASSRTGETQYFGPGTRLLVL.

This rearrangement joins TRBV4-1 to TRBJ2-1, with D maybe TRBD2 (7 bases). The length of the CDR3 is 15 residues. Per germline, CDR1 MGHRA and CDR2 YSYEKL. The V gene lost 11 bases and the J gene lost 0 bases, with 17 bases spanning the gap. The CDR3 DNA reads TGCGCCTCAGAGGGGGGAGGGAGCTCCTACAATGAGCAGTTCTTC. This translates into CASEGGGSSYNEQFF.

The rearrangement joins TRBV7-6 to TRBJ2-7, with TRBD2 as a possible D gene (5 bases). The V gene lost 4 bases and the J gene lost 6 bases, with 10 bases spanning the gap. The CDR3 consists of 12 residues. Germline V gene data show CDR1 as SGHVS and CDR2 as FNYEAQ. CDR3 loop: CASSSSAGEQYF. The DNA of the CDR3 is TGTGCCAGCAGCTCCAGCGCGGGCGAGCAGTACTTC.

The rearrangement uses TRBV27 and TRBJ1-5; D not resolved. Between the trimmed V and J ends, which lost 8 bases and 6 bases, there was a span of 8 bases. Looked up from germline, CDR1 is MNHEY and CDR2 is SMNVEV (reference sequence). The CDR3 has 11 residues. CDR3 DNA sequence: TGTGCCAGCGGGGATATTCAGCCCCAGCATTTT. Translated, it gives CASGDIQPQHF.

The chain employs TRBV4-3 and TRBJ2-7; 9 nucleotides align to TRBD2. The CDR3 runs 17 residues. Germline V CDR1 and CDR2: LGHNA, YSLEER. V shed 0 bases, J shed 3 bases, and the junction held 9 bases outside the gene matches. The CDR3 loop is CASSQDLDLAGNYEQYF. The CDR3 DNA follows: TGCGCCAGCAGCCAAGATCTCGACCTAGCGGGAAACTACGAGCAGTACTTC.

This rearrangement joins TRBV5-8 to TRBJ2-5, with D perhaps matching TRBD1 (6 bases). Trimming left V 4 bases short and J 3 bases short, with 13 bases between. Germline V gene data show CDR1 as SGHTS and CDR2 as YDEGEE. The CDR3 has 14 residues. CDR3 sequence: CASSIRDNEETQYF. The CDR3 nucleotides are TGTGCCAGCAGCATCCGGGACAATGAAGAGACCCAGTACTTC.